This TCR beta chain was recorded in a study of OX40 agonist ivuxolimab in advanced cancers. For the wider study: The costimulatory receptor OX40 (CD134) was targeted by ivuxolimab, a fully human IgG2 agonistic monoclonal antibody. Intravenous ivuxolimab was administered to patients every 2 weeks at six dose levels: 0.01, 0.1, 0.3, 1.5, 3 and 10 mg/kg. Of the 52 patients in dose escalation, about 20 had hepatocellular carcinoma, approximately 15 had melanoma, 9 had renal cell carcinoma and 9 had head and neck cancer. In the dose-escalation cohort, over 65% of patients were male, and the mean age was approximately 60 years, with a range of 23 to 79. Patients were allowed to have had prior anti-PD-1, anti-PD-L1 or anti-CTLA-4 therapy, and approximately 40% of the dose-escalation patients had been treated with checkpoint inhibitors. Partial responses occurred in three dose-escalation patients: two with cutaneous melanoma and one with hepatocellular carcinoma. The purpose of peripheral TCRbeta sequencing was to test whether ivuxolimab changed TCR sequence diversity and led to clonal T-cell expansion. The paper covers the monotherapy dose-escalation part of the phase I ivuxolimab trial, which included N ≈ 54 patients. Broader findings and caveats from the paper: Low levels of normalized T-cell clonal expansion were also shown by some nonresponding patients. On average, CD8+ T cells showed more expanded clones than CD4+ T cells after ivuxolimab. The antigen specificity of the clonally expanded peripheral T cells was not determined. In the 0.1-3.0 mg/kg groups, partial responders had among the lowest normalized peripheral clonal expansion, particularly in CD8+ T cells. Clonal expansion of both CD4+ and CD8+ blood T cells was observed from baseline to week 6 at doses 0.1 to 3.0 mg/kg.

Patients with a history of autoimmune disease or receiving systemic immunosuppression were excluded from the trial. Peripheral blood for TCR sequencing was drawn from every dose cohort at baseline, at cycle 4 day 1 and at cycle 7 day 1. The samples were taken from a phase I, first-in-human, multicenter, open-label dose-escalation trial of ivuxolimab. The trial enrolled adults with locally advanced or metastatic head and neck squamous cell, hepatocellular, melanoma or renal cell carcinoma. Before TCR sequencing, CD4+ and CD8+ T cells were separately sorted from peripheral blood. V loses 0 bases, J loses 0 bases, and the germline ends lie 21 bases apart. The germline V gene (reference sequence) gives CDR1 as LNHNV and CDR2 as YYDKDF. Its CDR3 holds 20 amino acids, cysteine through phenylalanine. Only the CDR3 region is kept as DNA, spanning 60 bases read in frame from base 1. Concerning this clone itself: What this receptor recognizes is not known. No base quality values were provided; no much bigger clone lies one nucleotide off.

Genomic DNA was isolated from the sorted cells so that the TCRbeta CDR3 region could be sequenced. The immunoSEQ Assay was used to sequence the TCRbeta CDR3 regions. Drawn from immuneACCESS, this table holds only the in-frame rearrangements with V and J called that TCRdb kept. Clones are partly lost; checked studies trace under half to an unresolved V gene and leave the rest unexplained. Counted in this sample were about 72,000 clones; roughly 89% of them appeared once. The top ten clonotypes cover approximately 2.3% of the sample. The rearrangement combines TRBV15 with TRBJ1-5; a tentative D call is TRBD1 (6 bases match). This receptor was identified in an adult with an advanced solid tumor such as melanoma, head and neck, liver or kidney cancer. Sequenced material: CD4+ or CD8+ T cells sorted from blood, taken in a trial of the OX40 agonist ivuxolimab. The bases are TGTGCCACCAGCAGAGACCAATTTACAGGGTGGTGGAATAGCAATCAGCCCCAGCATTTT. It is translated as CATSRDQFTGWWNSNQPQHF.